The clone carrying this T cell receptor beta chain has ten or more counts. Antigen specificity is unknown. These data originate in a study of regulatory T cells in long-lasting Graves disease. Study as a whole: Patients with persistent Graves' disease had over 5 years of antithyroid drugs and persistent TSH receptor antibodies. Study observations and caveats: Repertoires from persistent disease leaned toward TRBV28, TRBJ1-2 and TRBJ2-5. Less diverse TCR repertoires were seen in persistent Graves' patients than in newly diagnosed ones.

Time point meaning: persistent/refractory GD, antithyroid drugs over 5 years with positive TRAb. Generation of the TCR library employed RNA extracted from PBMCs. Trimming took 0 bases from V and 2 from J, leaving 13 bases between them. This CDR3 is built from 17 residues. From germline, CDR1 is SEHNR and CDR2 FQNEAQ (reference sequence). TCR beta libraries were built with iRepertoire HTBI primers and Arm-PCR of CDR3 regions. TCRdb reprocessed the multiplex PCR reads with MiXCR, giving one entry per CDR3 protein. Of fewer than 600,000 distinct CDR3 sequences in the sample, less than 25% are singletons; the top ten hold 13%.

The chain is built from TRBV7-9 and TRBJ2-2; D remains ambiguous. The sequence was obtained from a female donor with Graves disease. This material consisted of peripheral blood mononuclear cells (PBMCs), taken when the disease was refractory, from a patient treated with antithyroid drugs. The CDR3 DNA follows: TGTGCCAGCAGCTTAGCGGCTTGGGAACTAAACACCGGGGAGCTGTTTTTT. This codes for CASSLAAWELNTGELFF. The entire variable domain, with the rest obtained from reference TRBV7-9 and TRBJ2-2, is as follows: DTGVSQNPRHKITKRGQNVTFRCDPISEHNRLYWYRQTLGQGPEFLTYFQNEAQLEKSRLLSDRFSAERPKGSFSTLEIQRTEQGDSAMYLCASSLAAWELNTGELFFGEGSRLTVL.